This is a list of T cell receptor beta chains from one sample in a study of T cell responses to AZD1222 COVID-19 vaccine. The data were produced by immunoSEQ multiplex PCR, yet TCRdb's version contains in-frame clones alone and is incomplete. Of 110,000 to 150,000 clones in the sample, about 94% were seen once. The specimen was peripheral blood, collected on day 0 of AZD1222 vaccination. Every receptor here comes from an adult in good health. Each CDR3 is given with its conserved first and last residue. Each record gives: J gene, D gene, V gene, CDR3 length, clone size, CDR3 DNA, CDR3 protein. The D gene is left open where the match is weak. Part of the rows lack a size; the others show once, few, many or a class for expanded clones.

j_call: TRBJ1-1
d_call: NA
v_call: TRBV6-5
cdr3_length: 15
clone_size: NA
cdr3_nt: TGTGCCAGCAGTCTACAGGCTGGGTTAAACACTGAAGCTTTCTTT
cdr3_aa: CASSLQAGLNTEAFF

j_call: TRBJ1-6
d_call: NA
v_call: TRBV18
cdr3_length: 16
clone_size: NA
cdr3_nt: TGTGCCAGCTCACCACCGAACGAGAGGGGTCGTTCACCCCTCCACTTT
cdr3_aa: CASSPPNERGRSPLHF

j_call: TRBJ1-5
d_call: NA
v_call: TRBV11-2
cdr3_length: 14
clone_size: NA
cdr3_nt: TGTGCCAGCAGCTCCACGGGAGGGAATCAGCCCCAGCATTTT
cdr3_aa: CASSSTGGNQPQHF

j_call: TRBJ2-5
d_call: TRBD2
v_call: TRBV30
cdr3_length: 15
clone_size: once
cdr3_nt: TGTGCCTGGAGTGTAAGGACTAGCGGGGAAGAGACCCAGTACTTC
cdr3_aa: CAWSVRTSGEETQYF

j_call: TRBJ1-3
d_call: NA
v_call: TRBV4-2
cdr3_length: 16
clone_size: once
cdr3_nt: TGTGCCAGCAGCCAACTAACAGGGTCTTCTGGAAACACCATATATTTT
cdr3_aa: CASSQLTGSSGNTIYF

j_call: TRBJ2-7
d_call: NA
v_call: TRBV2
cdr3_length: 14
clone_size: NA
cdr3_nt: TGTGCCAGCAGTGTGGATCCTTACTCCTACGAGCAGTACTTC
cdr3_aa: CASSVDPYSYEQYF

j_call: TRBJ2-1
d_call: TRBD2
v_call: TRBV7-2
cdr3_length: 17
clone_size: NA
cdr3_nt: TGTGCCAGCAGCTTAGTCGGGACTAGCGGGAATAACAATGAGCAGTTCTTC
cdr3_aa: CASSLVGTSGNNNEQFF

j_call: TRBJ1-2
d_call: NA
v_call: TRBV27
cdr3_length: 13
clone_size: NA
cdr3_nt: TGTGCCAGCAGTTCGAGTAACAACTATGGCTACACCTTC
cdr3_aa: CASSSSNNYGYTF

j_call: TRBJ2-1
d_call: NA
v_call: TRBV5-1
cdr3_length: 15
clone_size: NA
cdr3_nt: TGCGCCAGCAACCCGGCTGGAGATTCCTACAATGAGCAGTTCTTC
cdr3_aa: CASNPAGDSYNEQFF

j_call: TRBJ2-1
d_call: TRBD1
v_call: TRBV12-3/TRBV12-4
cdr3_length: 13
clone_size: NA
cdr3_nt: TGTGCCAGCTCGACGACAGGGGGCGGTGAGCAGTTCTTC
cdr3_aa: CASSTTGGGEQFF

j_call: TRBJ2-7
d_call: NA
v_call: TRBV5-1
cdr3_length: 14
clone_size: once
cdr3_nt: TGCGCCAGCAGCACCTCAGGGGGGGCCTACGAGCAGTACTTC
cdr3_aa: CASSTSGGAYEQYF

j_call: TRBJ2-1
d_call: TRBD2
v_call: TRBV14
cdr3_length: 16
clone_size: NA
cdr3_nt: TGTGCCAGCAGCCATTATAGCGGGAGAGTCTACAATGAGCAGTTCTTC
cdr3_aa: CASSHYSGRVYNEQFF

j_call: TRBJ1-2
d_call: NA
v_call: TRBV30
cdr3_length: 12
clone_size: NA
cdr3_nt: TGTGCCTGGGGGGACGAAAACTATGGCTACACCTTC
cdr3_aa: CAWGDENYGYTF

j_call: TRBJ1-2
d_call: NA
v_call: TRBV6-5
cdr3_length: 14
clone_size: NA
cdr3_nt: TGTGCCAGCAGAGCCTCGGCGGCTAACTATGGCTACACCTTC
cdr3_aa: CASRASAANYGYTF

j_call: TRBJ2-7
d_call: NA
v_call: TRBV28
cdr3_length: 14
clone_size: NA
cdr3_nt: TGTGCCAGCAGGCAAGACGGGGAACCCTACGAGCAGTACTTC
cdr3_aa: CASRQDGEPYEQYF

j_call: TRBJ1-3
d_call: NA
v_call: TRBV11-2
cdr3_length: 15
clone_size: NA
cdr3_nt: TGTGCCAGCAGGCCCCTCGGGCCCCCAGGGAACACCATATATTTT
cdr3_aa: CASRPLGPPGNTIYF

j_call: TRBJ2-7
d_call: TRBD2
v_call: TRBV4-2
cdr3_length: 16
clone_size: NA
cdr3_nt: TGTGCCAGCAGCCGCGAGGTTAGCGGGATTGGGTACGAGCAGTACTTC
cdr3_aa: CASSREVSGIGYEQYF

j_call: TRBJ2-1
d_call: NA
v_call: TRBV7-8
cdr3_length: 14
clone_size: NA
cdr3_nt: TGTGCCAGCAGCCTCACAATGGCCTACAATGAGCAGTTCTTC
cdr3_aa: CASSLTMAYNEQFF

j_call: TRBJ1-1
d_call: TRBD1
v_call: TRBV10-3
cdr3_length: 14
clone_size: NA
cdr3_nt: TGTGCCATCAGCCCTACAGGGGAGGACACTGAAGCTTTCTTT
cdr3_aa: CAISPTGEDTEAFF

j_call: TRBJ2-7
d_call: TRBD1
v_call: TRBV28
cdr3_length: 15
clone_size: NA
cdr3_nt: TGTGCCAGCAGTACCCCGGGACAGGGGATCTACGAGCAGTACTTC
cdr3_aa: CASSTPGQGIYEQYF

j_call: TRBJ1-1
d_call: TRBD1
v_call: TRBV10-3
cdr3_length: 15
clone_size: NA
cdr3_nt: TGTGCCATCGGAAAGGACAGGGACATGAACACTGAAGCTTTCTTT
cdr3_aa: CAIGKDRDMNTEAFF

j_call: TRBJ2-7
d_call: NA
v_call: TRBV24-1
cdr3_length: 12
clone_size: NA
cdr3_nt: TGTGCCACCAGTGACAGGAACGACGAGCAGTACTTC
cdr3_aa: CATSDRNDEQYF

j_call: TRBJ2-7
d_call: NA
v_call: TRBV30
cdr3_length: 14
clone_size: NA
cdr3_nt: TGTGCGCTTAGGAGCCGGGACGAGTCCTACGAGCAGTACTTC
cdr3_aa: CALRSRDESYEQYF

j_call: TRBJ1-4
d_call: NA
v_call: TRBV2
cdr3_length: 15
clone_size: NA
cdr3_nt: TGTGCCAGCAGTGAAGGTCTGCAGGGGCGAGAAAAACTGTTTTTT
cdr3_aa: CASSEGLQGREKLFF

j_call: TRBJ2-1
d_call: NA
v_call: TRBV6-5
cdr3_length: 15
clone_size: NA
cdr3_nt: TGTGCCAGCAGTTACGCTGGCCCTTCCTACAATGAGCAGTTCTTC
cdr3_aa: CASSYAGPSYNEQFF

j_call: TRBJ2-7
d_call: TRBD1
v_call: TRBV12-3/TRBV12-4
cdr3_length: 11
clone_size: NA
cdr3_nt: TGTGCCAGCAGCGGGACAGGGGTTCCGTACTTC
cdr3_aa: CASSGTGVPYF

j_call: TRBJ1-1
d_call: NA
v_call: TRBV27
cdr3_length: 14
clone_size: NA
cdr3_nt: TGTGCCAGCAGCCCGGGACATCTGAACACTGAAGCTTTCTTT
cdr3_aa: CASSPGHLNTEAFF

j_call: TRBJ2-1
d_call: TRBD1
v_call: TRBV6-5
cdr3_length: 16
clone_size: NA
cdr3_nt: TGTGCCAGCAGTTCCGAGACAGGGGCCGTACAGAGTGAGCAGTTCTTC
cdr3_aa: CASSSETGAVQSEQFF

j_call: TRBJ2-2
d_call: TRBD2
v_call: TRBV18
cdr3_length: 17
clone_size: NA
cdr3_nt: TGTGCCAGCTCACCACCCGGACTAGCGGGAGGTACCGGGGAGCTGTTTTTT
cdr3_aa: CASSPPGLAGGTGELFF

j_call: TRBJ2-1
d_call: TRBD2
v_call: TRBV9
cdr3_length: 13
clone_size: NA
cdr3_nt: TGTGCCAGCAGCGTAGGCGGGAGGGGTGAGCAGTTCTTC
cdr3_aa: CASSVGGRGEQFF

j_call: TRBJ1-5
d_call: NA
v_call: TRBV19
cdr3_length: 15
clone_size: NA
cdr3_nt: TGTGCCAGTAGTCCGCCTGACCGAAACAATCAGCCCCAGCATTTT
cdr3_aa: CASSPPDRNNQPQHF

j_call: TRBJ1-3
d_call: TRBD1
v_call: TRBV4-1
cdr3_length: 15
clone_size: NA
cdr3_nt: TGCGCCAGCAGCCAAGTGGGACAGGTTGAAAACACCATATATTTT
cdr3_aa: CASSQVGQVENTIYF